The clone carrying this TCR beta chain was observed a few times. The entry originates in a study of shared clonotypes between healthy human individuals. The protocol was immunoSEQ multiplex PCR, while the TCRdb copy is restricted to in-frame clones and leaves out a portion. The sample shows about 1.1 million clones, 75% to 85% of them seen only once. This CDR3 has 14 residues. Germline V lookup: CDR1 SGHTA, CDR2 FQGNSA. V dropped 1 base and J dropped 0 bases, with 4 bases sitting between them. Sequenced: memory CD4+ T cells from PBMCs. The subset was: CD45RA-negative fraction. The source of this sequence is a young man in good health. Some clones in this sample may be carry-over from other donors' samples. The chain carries TRBV7-2 and TRBJ1-3, with D unclear. The CDR3 loop reads CASSLDVSGNTIYF. The CDR3 DNA reads as TGTGCCAGCAGCTTAGACGTCTCTGGAAACACCATATATTTT. The full variable domain, rest sourced from reference TRBV7-2 and TRBJ1-3, is GAGVSQSPSNKVTEKGKDVELRCDPISGHTALYWYRQSLGQGLEFLIYFQGNSAPDKSGLPSDRFSAERTGGSVSTLTIQRTQQEDSAVYLCASSLDVSGNTIYFGEGSWLTVV.